These 9 T cell receptor beta chains were sequenced from one sample in a study of OX40 agonist ivuxolimab in advanced cancers. Only in-frame clones appear in the TCRdb table, and some are missing; sequencing was by immunoSEQ multiplex PCR. This table has around 100,000 clones, about nine tenths appearing once. The sample was CD4+ or CD8+ T cells sorted from blood, taken in a trial of the OX40 agonist ivuxolimab. The receptors originated from an adult with an advanced solid tumor such as melanoma, head and neck, liver or kidney cancer.

The V gene is TRBV19, the J gene TRBJ1-4, with TRBD1 as a possible D gene (6 bases). The germline V gene has CDR1 LNHDA and CDR2 SQIVND (reference sequence). Trimming cost V 8 bases and J 0 bases, with 10 bases left between them. This CDR3 has 14 amino acids. DNA of the CDR3: TGTGCCAGTCAGGACAGATCAACTAATGAAAAACTGTTTTTT. Translation: CASQDRSTNEKLFF.

J is TRBJ2-1 and V is TRBV6-1; 7 bases fit TRBD2. CDR3 length: 12 residues. J lost 15 bases, V lost 4 bases, and 9 bases had no gene match. Germline V gene data show CDR1 as MNHNS and CDR2 as SASEGT. The CDR3 here is CASSGAGGGRFF. The CDR3 DNA is TGTGCCAGCAGTGGCGCGGGCGGGGGAAGGTTCTTC.

The genes are TRBV5-1 and TRBJ1-4, with D hard to call. This CDR3 region has 12 residues. V lost 1 base, J lost 7 bases, and 5 bases lay in between. CDR1 SGHRS and CDR2 YFSETQ come from the germline V gene. CDR3 DNA: TGCGCCAGCAGCTTGCACGGTGAAAAACTGTTTTTT. Its translation is CASSLHGEKLFF.

The chain couples TRBV7-9 to TRBJ2-7, with a weak D call TRBD2 (6 bases). Trimming pared 5 bases from V and 3 bases from J, leaving 14 bases between. Per germline, CDR1 SEHNR and CDR2 FQNEAQ (reference sequence). The CDR3 loop spans 14 amino acids. CDR3 sequence: CASSLGTYDYEQYF. The CDR3 nucleotides read TGTGCCAGCAGCCTCGGGACTTACGACTACGAGCAGTACTTC.

CDR3 sequence: CASSLGGTGGTDTQYF. The CDR3 DNA reads TGTGCCAGCAGCTTAGGAGGTACAGGGGGTACAGATACGCAGTATTTT. The gene calls are TRBV7-6 and TRBJ2-3; 8 bases are shared with TRBD1. This CDR3 comprises 16 residues. Germline values: CDR1 SGHVS, CDR2 FNYEAQ. Trimming cost V 1 base and J 3 bases; bases outside gene matches: 6.

Written as DNA, the CDR3 is TGTGCCTGGAGTTATAACTCCGGCACAGATACGCAGTATTTT. As protein: CAWSYNSGTDTQYF. The chain couples TRBV30 to TRBJ2-3, with D uncertain. Trimming removed 2 bases from V and 1 base from J, with 10 bases in between. Germline CDR1 reads GTSNPN; CDR2 reads SVGIG (reference sequence). This CDR3 has 14 residues.

The chain has TRBV5-1 and TRBJ2-4; 7 bases align to TRBD1. With V trimmed by 2 bases and J by 6 bases, 11 bases remained unmatched. CDR3 length equals 16 residues. CDR1 and CDR2 (germline): SGHRS, YFSETQ. For the CDR3, the DNA is TGCGCCAGCAGCTTCGACAGGGCCGGATCTTTAAACATTCAGTACTTC. It codes for CASSFDRAGSLNIQYF.

The chain uses TRBV5-1 and TRBJ2-7; D gene uncertain. The CDR3 is made up of 11 amino acids. Germline V CDR1 and CDR2: SGHRS, YFSETQ. V was shortened by 4 bases and J by 7 bases, with 9 bases between the two germline ends. Here the CDR3 reads CASSLLTEQYF. For the CDR3, the DNA is TGCGCCAGCAGCCTCCTCACGGAGCAGTACTTC.

CDR3 coding DNA: TGTGCCAGCAGCCTCCGATTTAGCGGGAGCTCCTACAATGAGCAGTTCTTC. Its protein product is CASSLRFSGSSYNEQFF. The rearrangement uses TRBV4-2 and TRBJ2-1; 9 bases are a match to TRBD2. Germline V gene data show CDR1 as LGHNA and CDR2 as YNFKEQ. This CDR3 spans 17 amino acids. The trim removed 4 bases at V and 0 bases at J, leaving 7 bases unmatched.